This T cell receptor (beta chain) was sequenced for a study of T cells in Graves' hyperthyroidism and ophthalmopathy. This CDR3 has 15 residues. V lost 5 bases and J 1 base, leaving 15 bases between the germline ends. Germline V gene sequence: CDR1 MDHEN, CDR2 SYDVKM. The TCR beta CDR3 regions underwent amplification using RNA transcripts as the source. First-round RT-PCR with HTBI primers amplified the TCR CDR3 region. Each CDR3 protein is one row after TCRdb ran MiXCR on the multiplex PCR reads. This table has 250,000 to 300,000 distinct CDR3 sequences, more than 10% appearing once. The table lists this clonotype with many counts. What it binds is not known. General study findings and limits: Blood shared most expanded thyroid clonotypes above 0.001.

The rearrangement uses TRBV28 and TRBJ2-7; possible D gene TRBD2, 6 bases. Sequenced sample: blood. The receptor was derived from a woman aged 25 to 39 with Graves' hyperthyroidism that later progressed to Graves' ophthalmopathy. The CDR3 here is CASSLPLGTSYEQYF. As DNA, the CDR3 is TGTGCCAGCAGTCTCCCCTTGGGGACTTCCTACGAGCAGTACTTC.